The 4 T cell receptor beta chains below were found in one sample sequenced in a study of T cells after yellow fever vaccination. MiXCR, run by TCRdb on the 5' RACE reads, gives a single entry per CDR3 protein. The data contain a few hundred thousand distinct CDR3 sequences, around 7% of them seen just once; the ten biggest clones take up roughly a sixth. This specimen was PBMCs, taken 45 days after the first yellow fever vaccination. The receptors derive from a man between 18 and 29 years old who received the YFV17D yellow fever vaccine.

This clonotype was counted between two and nine times. The CDR3 DNA sequence: TGTGCCAGCAGCCTTACGACAGGTGATGAGCAGTTCTTC. Translated, it gives CASSLTTGDEQFF. The chain is built from TRBV12-3 or TRBV12-4 and TRBJ2-1, with TRBD1 as a possible D gene (6 bases). Trimming pared 6 bases from V and 8 bases from J, leaving 14 bases between. The CDR3 is 13 residues long.

The chain employs TRBV7-2 and TRBJ2-1, with 7 bases identical to TRBD2. This CDR3 spans 15 amino acids. CDR1 is SGHTA and CDR2 is FQGNSA in the germline V gene. The V segment lost 4 bases and the J segment 4 bases; nucleotides outside the gene matches: 7. The CDR3 DNA follows: TGTGCCAGCAGCTCGGTTGGGGGGGGGTACAATGAGCAGTTCTTC. Translating gives CASSSVGGGYNEQFF.

The V call is TRBV7-8, the J call TRBJ2-7; TRBD1 matches at 8 bases. Germline values: CDR1 SGHVS, CDR2 FQNEAQ. The CDR3 has 15 amino acids. V gave up 5 bases and J gave up 4 bases; unmatched junction bases: 10. The CDR3 here is CASSKLDREAYEQYF. CDR3 nucleotides: TGTGCCAGCAGCAAACTGGACAGGGAGGCTTACGAGCAGTACTTC.

The chain is built from TRBV25-1 and TRBJ2-3; weak D call: TRBD2 (5 bases). V gave up 3 bases and J gave up 4 bases, with 23 bases separating them. CDR3 size: 18 residues. Germline-derived CDR1 and CDR2 are MGHDK and SYGVNS. The CDR3 coding sequence is TGTGCCAGCAGTGAGCAGAACCGGGATCTAGGTTCAGCAGATACGCAGTATTTT. It is translated as CASSEQNRDLGSADTQYF.